The rows below give T cell receptor beta chains drawn from one sample of a study of technical replicates of blood from a handful of donors. Clones were read by immunoSEQ multiplex PCR, and TCRdb kept only the in-frame ones, dropping some. In the table there are around 100,000 clones, under 96% of which are singletons. Material for sequencing was T cells isolated from PBMCs. All receptors derive from a human donor in good health. Each CDR3 is given with its conserved first and last residue.

V: TRBV6-1; J: TRBJ1-5; CDR3: CATVTQADQPQHF
V: TRBV2; J: TRBJ2-1; CDR3: CASTRLAGGLFF
V: TRBV9; J: TRBJ1-2; CDR3: CASSGETSGYTF
V: TRBV5-8; J: TRBJ1-1; CDR3: CASSRTQGSRFLNTEAFF
V: TRBV2; J: TRBJ2-7; CDR3: CAASFGLPYEQYF
V: TRBV28; J: TRBJ1-2; CDR3: CASSETGGSGYTF
V: TRBV18; J: TRBJ2-3; CDR3: CASSPGQARTDTQYF
V: TRBV2; J: TRBJ1-1; CDR3: CASSWTGSRIEAFF
V: TRBV5-8; J: TRBJ1-2; CDR3: CASSLIQNYGYTF
V: TRBV15; J: TRBJ2-7; CDR3: CATSRGGFEQYF
V: TRBV14; J: TRBJ2-2; CDR3: CASSQVGLGELFF
V: TRBV7-9; J: TRBJ1-2; CDR3: CASSHQTGEGYTF
V: TRBV27; J: TRBJ2-3; CDR3: CASSEWGRVPHTDTQYF
V: TRBV11-3; J: TRBJ2-1; CDR3: CASSLRESYNEQFF
V: TRBV5-4; J: TRBJ2-6; CDR3: CASSAMGQTSSGANVLTF
V: TRBV18; J: TRBJ2-3; CDR3: CASSPPGLAGVVDTQYF
V: TRBV28; J: TRBJ1-4; CDR3: CASSLSGITNEKLFF
V: TRBV11-2; J: TRBJ1-1; CDR3: CASSLGSTGSQLF
V: TRBV7-9; J: TRBJ2-7; CDR3: CASSLGGNKPYEQYF
V: TRBV6-1; J: TRBJ1-3; CDR3: CASSAGNSGNTIYF
V: TRBV19; J: TRBJ2-4; CDR3: CASSIEGGGRNIQYF
V: TRBV27; J: TRBJ1-4; CDR3: CASNDGPGGEKLFF
V: TRBV19; J: TRBJ1-5; CDR3: CASSISRQGNQPQHF
V: TRBV11-2; J: TRBJ1-4; CDR3: CASSLIIVRGGGEKLFF
V: TRBV7-9; J: TRBJ1-1; CDR3: CASSRDPGTEAFF
V: TRBV20-1; J: TRBJ2-5; CDR3: CSSGSGETQYF
V: TRBV29-1; J: TRBJ2-1; CDR3: CSVEDRWVQLVLYNEQFF
V: TRBV10-3; J: TRBJ1-5; CDR3: CAISETGPNQPQHF
V: TRBV4-1; J: TRBJ2-7; CDR3: CASSQASLASYEQYF
V: TRBV27; J: TRBJ2-5; CDR3: CASRRQGVETQYF
V: TRBV4-1; J: TRBJ2-7; CDR3: CASSQGPGGGGEQYF
V: TRBV2; J: TRBJ2-7; CDR3: CASSDPSGRADWSYEQYF
V: TRBV23-1; J: TRBJ1-2; CDR3: CASSQSRRGGYTF
V: TRBV7-2; J: TRBJ2-1; CDR3: CASSSRTHGPYNEQFF
V: TRBV7-9; J: TRBJ2-1; CDR3: CASSWRQGHEQFF
V: TRBV6-1; J: TRBJ1-5; CDR3: CASNRGGAINQPQHF
V: TRBV10-1; J: TRBJ2-1; CDR3: CASSQDPATGSSYNEQFF
V: TRBV4-2; J: TRBJ2-1; CDR3: CASSQGTSGGGYNEQFF
V: TRBV27; J: TRBJ2-7; CDR3: CASSDGVGGYEQYF
V: TRBV11-3; J: TRBJ2-1; CDR3: CASRQPGLLYNEQFF
V: TRBV5-1; J: TRBJ2-7; CDR3: CASSIQGESSYEQYF
V: TRBV6-5; J: TRBJ1-3; CDR3: CASSRTGNTIYF
V: TRBV9; J: TRBJ2-2; CDR3: CASSVGLAGNTGELFF
V: TRBV7-6; J: TRBJ2-1; CDR3: CASSRQGPLGGGAYNEQFF
V: TRBV23-1; J: TRBJ1-1; CDR3: CASSTGQGRSVTEAFF
V: TRBV27; J: TRBJ2-7; CDR3: CASSLSWTSPLREQYF